This is a list of T cell receptor beta chains from one sample in a study of T cells in Graves' hyperthyroidism and ophthalmopathy. Each CDR3 protein is one row after TCRdb ran MiXCR on the multiplex PCR reads. This repertoire shows fewer than 110,000 distinct CDR3 sequences, less than 55% found once; its top ten account for 20% to 30%. Sequenced input: blood. The origin of the receptors is a man in his forties with Graves' hyperthyroidism. Each CDR3 is given with its conserved first and last residue. The D gene is left open where the match is weak. The size field is filled for only some rows; it gives once, few, many or a size class.

cdr3_aa cdr3_nt d_call clone_size j_call v_call
CSARPSGECTEAFF TGCAGTGCTAGACCTTCAGGGGAGTGCACGGAGGCTTTCTTT . . TRBJ1-1 TRBV20-1
CASSPTRGPYYEQYF TGTGCCAGCAGCCCGACAAGGGGACCCTATTACGAGCAGTACTTC . few TRBJ2-7 TRBV7-8
CASSPPTGGNQPQHF TGTGCCAGTAGTCCTCCGACAGGGGGCAATCAGCCCCAGCATTTT TRBD1 many TRBJ1-5 TRBV19
CASSYFGQGASEQYF TGTGCCAGCAGTTACTTCGGCCAGGGGGCTAGCGAGCAGTACTTC TRBD1 many TRBJ2-7 TRBV6-5
CSVGGAVSYNEQYF TGCAGCGTGGGGGGGGCAGTCTCCTACAATGAGCAGTACTTC . . TRBJ2-5 TRBV29-1
CATSRDRASETQHF TGTGCCACCAGCAGAGATCGGGCGTCGGAGACCCAGCATTTT . . TRBJ1-5 TRBV15
CASSSRQGELNEQFF TGTGCCAGCAGCTCGCGACAGGGGGAGCTTAATGAGCAGTTCTTC TRBD1 few TRBJ2-1 TRBV7-9
CASRETGQETQYF TGTGCCAGCAGAGAGACAGGTCAAGAGACCCAGTACTTC . . TRBJ2-5 TRBV12-3/TRBV12-4
CASSLGTGTGSNTEAFF TGCGCCAGCAGCTTGGGGACAGGGACGGGGTCGAACACTGAAGCTTTCTTT TRBD1 many TRBJ1-1 TRBV5-1
CASSLGQPVNTEAFF TGTGCCAGCAGTTTGGGACAACCAGTTAACACTGAAGCTTTCTTT . few TRBJ1-1 TRBV28
CASSSGGTGELFF TGTGCCAGCAGCTCTGGGGGCACCGGGGAGCTGTTTTTT . many TRBJ2-2 TRBV7-3
CASRSTGTSGTYEQYF TGTGCCAGCAGGTCGACCGGGACTAGCGGAACCTACGAGCAGTACTTC TRBD2 many TRBJ2-7 TRBV6-6
CASSPWTGGGSPLHF TGTGCCAGCAGTCCCTGGACAGGGGGGGGTTCACCCCTCCACTTT TRBD1 . TRBJ1-6 TRBV6-6
CSARTETQYF TGCAGTGCTAGGACAGAGACCCAGTACTTC . many TRBJ2-5 TRBV20-1
CSVRDSQETQYF TGCAGTGTCCGGGACAGCCAAGAGACCCAGTACTTC TRBD1 . TRBJ2-5 TRBV20-1
CATSSVATAAVYEQYF TGTGCCACCAGCAGCGTAGCCACCGCGGCTGTCTACGAGCAGTACTTC . . TRBJ2-7 TRBV15
CASSPRALGLEQFF TGTGCCAGCAGTCCCCGGGCGCTCGGTCTCGAGCAGTTCTTC . . TRBJ2-1 TRBV7-2
CASSLEARSGYTF TGTGCCAGCAGCTTAGAGGCTAGGAGTGGCTACACCTTC . many TRBJ1-2 TRBV5-8
CASSVGQGVQPQHF TGTGCCAGCAGTGTAGGTCAGGGGGTTCAGCCCCAGCATTTT TRBD1 many TRBJ1-5 TRBV2
CASSYQGNNYGYTF TGTGCCAGCAGTTACCAAGGGAATAACTATGGCTACACCTTC . many TRBJ1-2 TRBV6-5
CTSGFGEGEQYF TGCACCAGCGGCTTTGGGGAGGGCGAGCAGTACTTC TRBD2 . TRBJ2-7 TRBV5-1
CATSRDRHNEQFF TGTGCCACCAGCAGAGATCGACACAATGAGCAGTTCTTC . many TRBJ2-1 TRBV15
CASTSTWGRTNTGELFF TGTGCCAGCACTTCCACCTGGGGTAGGACGAACACCGGGGAGCTGTTTTTT . many TRBJ2-2 TRBV12-3/TRBV12-4
CASSSGQGELFF TGCGCCAGCAGCTCAGGACAGGGGGAGCTGTTTTTT . . TRBJ2-2 TRBV5-1
CSARDVREGTSGKVYEQYF TGCAGTGCTAGAGACGTTCGTGAGGGGACTAGCGGGAAAGTCTACGAGCAGTACTTC TRBD2 many TRBJ2-7 TRBV20-1
CASSLGTYTDTQYF TGTGCCAGCAGCTTGGGGACGTACACGGATACGCAGTATTTT . many TRBJ2-3 TRBV5-6
CSADPYLTSAYDEQLF TGCAGCGCCGATCCCTACCTAACTAGCGCCTACGATGAGCAGCTCTTT TRBD2 . TRBJ2-1 TRBV29-1
CASSNRDSDTDTQYF TGTGCCAGCAGCAACCGGGACTCCGACACAGATACGCAGTATTTT . many TRBJ2-3 TRBV7-2